One and the same sample provided the 20 T cell receptor beta chains below, sequenced in a study of OX40 agonist ivuxolimab in advanced cancers. The table came from immunoSEQ multiplex PCR; TCRdb's copy has only in-frame clones and leaves some out. The top ten clones hold just under 40% of a sample with 35,000 to 40,000 clones, 85% of them seen once. The material was CD4+ or CD8+ T cells sorted from blood, obtained in a trial of the OX40 agonist ivuxolimab. The source is an adult with an advanced solid tumor such as melanoma, head and neck, liver or kidney cancer.

This clone was counted a single time. This sequence joins TRBV19 and TRBJ2-5; D may match TRBD1 or TRBD2 (7 bases each). The germline V and J ends were trimmed by 5 bases and 7 bases, with 17 bases remaining between them. The CDR3 totals 14 residues. CDR1 and CDR2 from the germline V gene are LNHDA and SQIVND (reference sequence). The CDR3 sequence is CASSPAGGGVTQYF. CDR3 DNA: TGTGCCAGTAGTCCGGCAGGGGGAGGGGTGACCCAGTACTTC. The whole variable domain, remainder taken from reference TRBV19 and TRBJ2-5, is DGGITQSPKYLFRKEGQNVTLSCEQNLNHDAMYWYRQDPGQGLRLIYYSQIVNDFQKGDIAEGYSVSREKKESFPLTVTSAQKNPTAFYLCASSPAGGGVTQYFGPGTRLLVL.

The chain employs TRBV6-5 and TRBJ2-1, with 9 bases that match TRBD1. Trimming removed 7 bases from V and 4 bases from J; junction bases left unmatched: 5. The CDR3 runs to 14 residues. Germline loops: CDR1 MNHEY, CDR2 SVGAGI. The CDR3 region has the DNA TGTGCCAGCAACAGGGGGCTCGGGTACAATGAGCAGTTCTTC. This translates into CASNRGLGYNEQFF.

The chain uses TRBV4-1 and TRBJ2-1, with TRBD2 matching 9 bases. The CDR3 is made up of 19 amino acids. The ends lost 5 bases at V and 5 bases at J; junction bases unmatched: 19. Germline CDR1 MGHRA, CDR2 YSYEKL. CDR3 amino acids: CASSASGVRKGTSHNEQFF. In DNA form, the CDR3 reads TGCGCCAGCAGCGCAAGCGGGGTACGGAAAGGGACTAGCCACAATGAGCAGTTCTTC.

This sequence joins TRBV6-4 and TRBJ1-2; D perhaps matches TRBD1 (6 bases). This CDR3 contains 14 residues. Germline V gene data show CDR1 as MRHNA and CDR2 as SNTAGT. The germline V and J ends were trimmed by 0 bases and 4 bases, with 9 bases remaining between them. The CDR3 spells CASSDSEGGYGYTF. The CDR3 coding sequence is TGTGCCAGCAGTGACTCGGAGGGGGGCTATGGCTACACCTTC.

The chain couples TRBV11-2 to TRBJ2-5, with a tentative D call TRBD1 (5 bases). This CDR3 has 15 amino acids. The germline V gene has CDR1 SGHAT and CDR2 FQNNGV. Trimming stripped 5 bases from V and 1 base from J, with 14 bases between. CDR3 DNA sequence: TGTGCCAGCAGCCACCCAGGGCGTCGCCAAGAGACCCAGTACTTC. Translation gives CASSHPGRRQETQYF.

The rearrangement joins TRBV19 to TRBJ2-5; 10 bases align to TRBD1. The J call is uncertain, as TRBJ2-7 better fits the DNA end. This CDR3 spans 17 amino acids. The germline CDR1 and CDR2 sequences are LNHDA and SQIVND (reference sequence). CDR3 amino acids: CASSIPLGQGKTYEQYF. DNA of the CDR3: TGTGCCAGTAGTATTCCCCTGGGACAGGGGAAGACCTACGAGCAGTACTTC.

V gene TRBV10-3 combines with J gene TRBJ2-2; D possibly corresponds to TRBD2 (5 bases). CDR3 length: 15 amino acids. Trimming took off 0 bases at V and 7 bases at J, with 12 bases between the two ends. CDR1 and CDR2 (germline): ENHRY, SYGVKD. CDR3 DNA: TGTGCCATCAGTGAGTCCGGGAACGGTGGCGGGGAGCTGTTTTTT. It yields the protein CAISESGNGGGELFF.

The V and J genes are TRBV19 and TRBJ2-7; 9 nucleotides line up with TRBD1. The last part of the DNA fits TRBJ2-5 better; the J call may be wrong. Germline values: CDR1 LNHDA, CDR2 SQIVND (reference sequence). This CDR3 spans 12 amino acids. The CDR3 spells CASRDRVETQYF. The CDR3 DNA is TGTGCCAGCCGGGACAGGGTAGAGACCCAGTACTTC.

The chain has TRBV5-1 and TRBJ2-1, with TRBD2 identical over 8 bases. Trimming cost V 0 bases and J 7 bases; bases outside gene matches: 3. Germline V gives CDR1 SGHRS, CDR2 YFSETQ. The CDR3 is 14 residues long. CDR3 DNA sequence: TGCGCCAGCAGCTTGGCGGGGGGGCCGAATGAGCAGTTCTTC. This translates into CASSLAGGPNEQFF.

This rearrangement joins TRBV7-9 to TRBJ2-3, with no clear D. V was cut by 5 bases and J by 2 bases, with 5 bases left in between. This CDR3 has 12 residues. CDR1 SEHNR and CDR2 FQNEAQ come from the germline V gene (reference sequence). CDR3 coding DNA: TGTGCCAGCAGCGACGACACAGATACGCAGTATTTT. Amino acid sequence: CASSDDTDTQYF.

This clone was seen a single time. The J gene is TRBJ1-1, the V gene TRBV10-3; the match to TRBD1 covers 7 bases. J lost 8 bases, V lost 6 bases, and 9 bases had no gene match. This CDR3 region has 13 residues. Germline values: CDR1 ENHRY, CDR2 SYGVKD. This CDR3 is CAISGRTGREAFF. CDR3 DNA sequence: TGTGCCATCAGCGGACGGACAGGTCGGGAAGCTTTCTTT.

V is TRBV9 and J is TRBJ2-7, with 9 bases lining up with TRBD1. The CDR3 is 13 residues long. Per germline, CDR1 SGDLS and CDR2 YYNGEE. The ends lost 4 bases at V and 6 bases at J; junction bases unmatched: 5. CDR3 nucleotides: TGTGCCAGCAGCACACAGGGGGCGGGCGAGCAGTACTTC. This sequence encodes CASSTQGAGEQYF. The variable domain in full, with the rest retrieved from reference TRBV9 and TRBJ2-7, is DSGVTQTPKHLITATGQRVTLRCSPRSGDLSVYWYQQSLDQGLQFLIQYYNGEERAKGNILERFSAQQFPDLHSELNLSSLELGDSALYFCASSTQGAGEQYFGPGTRLTVT.

Here the CDR3 DNA reads TGTGCCAGCAGTTGGGCAGATACGCAGTATTTT. This encodes CASSWADTQYF. This chain connects TRBV28 to TRBJ2-3; D is undetermined. The CDR3 spans 11 residues. In germline, CDR1 is MDHEN, CDR2 SYDVKM. The V and J ends lost 4 bases and 4 bases respectively, with 3 bases between them.

The rearrangement joins TRBV19 to TRBJ1-1; D not resolved. From germline, CDR1 is LNHDA and CDR2 SQIVND (reference sequence). The CDR3 length is 14 residues. V lost 6 bases to trimming and J lost 4 bases, with 15 bases between them. CDR3 region: CASSNRPGPTEAFF. CDR3 nucleotides: TGTGCCAGTAGCAACCGACCCGGGCCCACTGAAGCTTTCTTT.

This clone appeared a single time. This chain uses TRBV5-5 with TRBJ2-5, with 7 nucleotides matching TRBD1. J was trimmed by 5 bases and V by 4 bases; bases with no gene match: 5. The V gene's germline CDR1 is SGHKS and CDR2 YYEKEE (reference sequence). CDR3 length equals 13 residues. For the CDR3, the DNA is TGTGCCAGCAGCCTAACAGGGGTCGAGACCCAGTACTTC. Protein sequence: CASSLTGVETQYF.

The chain joins TRBV19 to TRBJ1-3, with 9 bases identical to TRBD1. CDR3 length: 17 amino acids. Germline V gene lookup returns CDR1 LNHDA and CDR2 SQIVND (reference sequence). The V segment lost 3 bases and the J segment 4 bases; nucleotides outside the gene matches: 10. CDR3 residues: CASSIRNRGLGGNTIYF. The CDR3 coding sequence is TGTGCCAGTAGTATTCGAAACAGGGGGCTTGGAGGAAACACCATATATTTT.

This rearrangement joins TRBV6-1 to TRBJ1-1, with D possibly TRBD1 on 6 matching bases. There are 13 residues in the CDR3. Germline lookup yields CDR1 MNHNS and CDR2 SASEGT. Trimming removed 0 bases at V and 8 bases at J, with 10 bases between. The CDR3 protein is CASSEASTGEAFF. CDR3 in DNA: TGTGCCAGCAGTGAAGCGTCCACAGGGGAAGCTTTCTTT.

The rearrangement joins TRBV4-1 to TRBJ1-4; no clear D. The CDR3 has 15 amino acids. V lost 6 bases and J lost 7, with 18 bases in between. Germline CDR1 MGHRA, CDR2 YSYEKL. CDR3 sequence: CASSLSGDVTEKLFF. The CDR3 region has the DNA TGCGCCAGCAGTCTGAGCGGGGATGTAACTGAAAAACTGTTTTTT.

This chain joins TRBV18 and TRBJ2-2, with unresolved D. The CDR3 spans 13 residues. Germline assignment: CDR1 KGHSH and CDR2 LQKENI. V was trimmed by 7 bases and J by 4 bases, leaving 10 bases between them. This CDR3 is CASYRGGTGELFF. The CDR3 region has the DNA TGTGCCAGCTACCGTGGCGGCACCGGGGAGCTGTTTTTT.

The chain joins TRBV28 to TRBJ2-6; D is unresolved. V was shortened by 5 bases and J by 1 base, with 18 bases between the two germline ends. The CDR3 totals 18 residues. Germline CDR1 and CDR2: MDHEN and SYDVKM. This chain's CDR3 is CASSPYGGRTSGANVLTF. CDR3 bases: TGTGCCAGCAGTCCCTATGGCGGCAGAACTTCTGGGGCCAACGTCCTGACTTTC.